This T cell receptor (beta chain) is from a study of graft-versus-host responses after intestinal transplantation. In germline, CDR1 is KGHSH, CDR2 LQKENI. The CDR3 consists of 14 residues. V lost 2 bases, J lost 6 bases, and 5 bases stayed unmatched. In the case of this clone: Its antigen is unidentified.

TCRdb keeps only in-frame clones here, not all; method: immunoSEQ multiplex PCR. There are approximately 88,000 clones in the sample; approximately 87% occur only once, and 0.11% lies in the top ten. Specimen: unstimulated CD4+ T cells sorted from spleen or lymph node cells, collected before intestinal transplant. V is TRBV18 and J is TRBJ1-2; 8 positions match TRBD1. The source of this sequence is a human donor who received an intestinal transplant. The CDR3 sequence: CASSPLGQEDGYTF. Written as DNA, the CDR3 is TGTGCCAGCTCACCATTGGGACAGGAGGATGGCTACACCTTC.